Sequencing of this T cell receptor beta chain was carried out in a study of blood T cells in healthy people across ages. The CDR3 consists of 10 residues. Trimming removed 6 bases from V and 7 bases from J, with 6 bases in between. Per the germline V gene, CDR1 is SNHLY and CDR2 is FYNNEI. A second about 7 to 12 cycle PCR used barcoded and J-beta primers. Each CDR3 protein gets one entry after TCRdb re-called the 5' RACE reads with MiXCR. In the table there are about 1.7 million distinct CDR3 sequences, approximately 30% of which are singletons. The sequencing sample was made of blood. The sequence derives from a woman in her 30s in good health. The genes are TRBV2 and TRBJ1-1; no clear D gene. This CDR3 is CASRRDEAFF. The CDR3, as DNA: TGTGCCAGCAGGCGGGATGAAGCTTTCTTT.